These 29 T cell receptor beta chains share one sample of origin, sequenced in a study of blood T cells in healthy people across ages (dated by TCRdb to about 2015). Receptor amplification or capture employed 5' RACE. This sample was sequenced with an Illumina HiSeq 2500. The second PCR ran for roughly 7 to 11 cycles and used a J-beta primer mix along with a sample-barcoded 5' primer. TCRdb redid the processing of the public reads, applying fastp at Q25 and MiXCR, and retained in-frame beta chains. Each entry merges the rows of one CDR3 protein and shows their most common DNA and genes. The sample profile shows 700,000 to 850,000 distinct CDR3 sequences; approximately 55% of them were found once. Around 41% of the sample belongs to the ten largest clones. Sequenced: blood. These receptors were collected from a man aged 80 or over in good health.

J is TRBJ2-3 and V is TRBV20-1; 11 bases match TRBD2. The junction had 16 bases not matched to a gene; V was cut back by 0 bases and J by 14 bases. Germline V gene sequence: CDR1 DFQATT, CDR2 SNEGSKA (reference sequence). This CDR3 is built from 16 residues. The CDR3 sequence: CSARDEASGRQRYAYF. For the CDR3, the DNA is TGCAGTGCTAGAGATGAAGCTAGCGGGAGGCAAAGATACGCGTATTTT.

V and J are TRBV6-6 and TRBJ2-7; TRBD2 aligns across 9 bases. V lost 9 bases to trimming and J lost 2 bases; unmatched junction nucleotides: 5. The CDR3 extends over 13 amino acids. The V gene's germline CDR1 is MNHNY and CDR2 SVGAGI (reference sequence). CDR3 in amino acids: CASAGGVTYEQYF. CDR3 DNA: TGTGCCAGTGCGGGGGGGGTCACCTACGAGCAGTACTTC.

This clonotype was seen a few times. V gene TRBV12-3 or TRBV12-4 combines with J gene TRBJ2-6; weak D call: TRBD1 (5 bases). V lost 4 bases and J 0 bases, leaving 7 bases between the germline ends. The CDR3 length is 15 residues. The CDR3 here is CASSWGGSGANVLTF. Here the CDR3 DNA reads TGTGCCAGCAGTTGGGGCGGCTCTGGGGCCAACGTCCTGACTTTC.

The chain is built from TRBV12-3 or TRBV12-4 and TRBJ1-5, with 7 bases matching TRBD1. V was clipped by 10 bases and J by 6 bases; unmatched bases: 27. CDR3 length: 19 residues. This CDR3 is CAILRPPTGSLKAVQPQHF. CDR3 DNA: TGTGCCATTCTACGACCCCCGACAGGGTCCCTAAAAGCGGTTCAGCCCCAGCATTTT.

This clonotype was found once. A read error may produce the germline difference seen at one junction end. The rearrangement uses TRBV5-1 and TRBJ1-2; TRBD1 matches at 9 bases. Per the germline V gene, CDR1 is SGHRS and CDR2 is YFSETQ. This CDR3 region has 15 residues. The CDR3 here is CASSLAGTGNCGYTF. The CDR3 nucleotides are TGCGCCAGCAGCTTGGCGGGGACAGGGAACTGTGGCTACACCTTC.

The rearrangement links TRBV6-1 to TRBJ2-3; D remains unclear. The germline gives CDR1 MNHNS, CDR2 SASEGT. This CDR3 is built from 15 residues. Trimming removed 3 bases at V and 1 base at J, with 11 bases between. CDR3 bases: TGTGCCAGCAGTGACCCGTTCCTGGGCACAGATACGCAGTATTTT. It is translated as CASSDPFLGTDTQYF.

This clonotype was counted a few times. The chain couples TRBV2 to TRBJ2-7; no definite D call. This CDR3 is 14 amino acids long. From germline, CDR1 is SNHLY and CDR2 FYNNEI. V lost 8 bases, J lost 6 bases, and 20 bases lay in between. The CDR3: CASRNRAVPSEQYF. The CDR3 coding sequence is TGTGCCAGCCGCAACCGGGCTGTTCCATCCGAGCAGTACTTC.

The rearrangement uses TRBV5-6 and TRBJ2-2, with 7 nucleotides matching TRBD2. Germline values: CDR1 SGHDT, CDR2 YYEEEE. Trimming took 6 bases from V and 7 from J; bases not matched to a gene: 15. CDR3 length: 16 residues. The CDR3 reads CASTPTGGRLGGELFF. Written as DNA, the CDR3 is TGTGCCAGCACCCCCACGGGAGGCCGATTAGGCGGGGAGCTGTTTTTT.

This clonotype has just one count. The V gene is TRBV20-1, the J gene TRBJ2-5; unclear D gene. Per the germline V gene, CDR1 is DFQATT and CDR2 is SNEGSKA (reference sequence). Trimming took 5 bases from V and 3 from J, leaving 19 bases between them. The CDR3 covers 15 residues. The CDR3 region is CSAPLPVPTKETQYF. The CDR3 DNA is TGCAGTGCTCCTCTCCCTGTTCCTACAAAAGAGACCCAGTACTTC.

The V gene is TRBV4-1, the J gene TRBJ2-5, with 8 bases identical to TRBD2. Judging by the DNA end, TRBJ2-7 fits better; the J call may be wrong. The CDR3 is 16 amino acids. Looked up from germline, CDR1 is MGHRA and CDR2 is YSYEKL. CDR3 sequence reads: CASSQDVASGPYEQYF. For the CDR3, the DNA is TGCGCCAGCAGCCAAGATGTAGCTAGCGGGCCCTACGAGCAGTACTTC.

The genes are TRBV29-1 and TRBJ1-2; D unclear. Trimming took 1 base from V and 6 from J, leaving 21 bases between them. The CDR3 contains 16 residues. Per germline, CDR1 SQVTM and CDR2 ANQGSEA. In nucleotides, the CDR3 is TGCAGCGTTGAAGGGTGGTTTGGAGGTTGGGGTCATGGCTACACCTTC. Translating it yields CSVEGWFGGWGHGYTF.

This clonotype showed up just a few times. The chain joins TRBV4-2 to TRBJ2-5; 7 bases line up with TRBD1. Germline lookup yields CDR1 LGHNA and CDR2 YNFKEQ. The CDR3 is 15 residues long. V gave up 4 bases and J gave up 5 bases; unmatched junction bases: 10. CDR3 DNA: TGTGCCAGCAGCCCGACAGAAGGGGGCGAGGAGACCCAGTACTTC. Translating it yields CASSPTEGGEETQYF.

V and J are TRBV9 and TRBJ1-1; D is ambiguous. V was cut by 4 bases and J by 5 bases, with 15 bases left in between. The CDR3 contains 14 residues. CDR1 and CDR2 from the germline V gene are SGDLS and YYNGEE. CDR3: CASSPSGVGTEAFF. CDR3 sequence (DNA): TGTGCCAGCAGCCCTTCTGGGGTAGGAACTGAAGCTTTCTTT.

As concerns this clonotype: The missing conserved phenylalanine or tryptophan at the end of this CDR3 makes a read error likely. V and J are TRBV4-1 and TRBJ2-3; no firm D call. Germline-derived CDR1 and CDR2 are MGHRA and YSYEKL. V lost 1 base and J 0 bases, leaving 2 bases between the germline ends. The CDR3 has 13 amino acids. CDR3 bases: TGCGCCAGCAGCCAAGCGAGCACAGATACGCAGTATCTT. The encoded protein is CASSQASTDTQYL.

With regard to this clonotype: One junction end does not reproduce the germline sequence, and a read error may be involved. The CDR3 DNA reads as TGTGCCAGCAGTTTAGCTCCCCTAGCGGGACCCTGGTACGGGCAGTACTTC. Translated, it gives CASSLAPLAGPWYGQYF. The chain combines TRBV12-3 or TRBV12-4 with TRBJ2-7, with 9 bases identical to TRBD2. This CDR3 comprises 17 residues.

The chain recombines TRBV25-1 with TRBJ2-2; either TRBD1 or TRBD2 may supply D (7 bases each). The length of the CDR3 is 16 residues. The V gene lost 1 base and the J gene lost 4 bases, with 13 bases spanning the gap. Germline V gene lookup returns CDR1 MGHDK and CDR2 SYGVNS. The DNA for the CDR3 is TGTGCCAGCAGTGAATGGGAGGGGGCAGTCACCGGGGAGCTGTTTTTT. Its protein is CASSEWEGAVTGELFF.

The chain carries TRBV20-1 and TRBJ2-1, with 8 bases identical to TRBD2. The CDR3 totals 14 residues. The V segment lost 3 bases and the J segment 9 bases; nucleotides outside the gene matches: 10. Germline V CDR1 and CDR2: DFQATT, SNEGSKA (reference sequence). The CDR3, as DNA: TGCAGTGCTAGCCTTCGGGAAGCGGGAGTTGAGCAGTTCTTC. Translating gives CSASLREAGVEQFF.

The gene calls are TRBV15 and TRBJ2-4; TRBD1 agrees at 9 bases. CDR1 and CDR2 (germline): LNHNV, YYDKDF (reference sequence). The junction had 3 bases not matched to a gene; V was cut back by 1 base and J by 2 bases. The CDR3 consists of 16 residues. In nucleotides, the CDR3 is TGTGCCACCAGCAGAGCCGGGACAGGGTCCAAAAACATTCAGTACTTC. This codes for CATSRAGTGSKNIQYF.

This clonotype has just one count. The V and J genes are TRBV20-1 and TRBJ1-1; D is perhaps TRBD1 (6 bases). The CDR3 covers 13 residues. Germline V gene lookup returns CDR1 DFQATT and CDR2 SNEGSKA (reference sequence). The germline V and J ends were trimmed by 6 bases and 1 base, with 12 bases remaining between them. Here the CDR3 DNA reads TGCAGTGCCCCCGGACAGTCGAACACTGAAGCTTTCTTT. The encoded protein is CSAPGQSNTEAFF.

The chain uses TRBV20-1 and TRBJ2-1, with TRBD2 identical over 8 bases. The length of the CDR3 is 13 residues. Germline trimming cut 2 bases from V and 9 bases from J; bases unmatched to any gene: 6. Per germline, CDR1 DFQATT and CDR2 SNEGSKA (reference sequence). The CDR3 sequence is CSARSGSHGEQFF. CDR3 in DNA: TGCAGTGCTAGAAGCGGGAGTCACGGTGAGCAGTTCTTC.

This clonotype was observed at least ten times. CDR3 sequence (DNA): TGTGCCAGCAGTTCCCCAGGGGGCTCCTACGAGCAGTACTTC. Protein product: CASSSPGGSYEQYF. The V gene is TRBV12-3 or TRBV12-4, the J gene TRBJ2-7, with 7 bases fitting TRBD1. CDR3 length: 14 amino acids. The V and J ends lost 4 bases and 0 bases, in that order; junction bases with no gene match: 3.

This clonotype has more than one count but fewer than ten. It may be a read error: a sequence one base away is much more abundant. The V call is TRBV10-3, the J call TRBJ2-7; D gene unclear. Between the trimmed V and J ends, which lost 4 bases and 3 bases, there was a span of 4 bases. The CDR3 totals 11 residues. The germline CDR1 and CDR2 sequences are ENHRY and SYGVKD. The CDR3 DNA follows: TGTGCCATCAGTGGGGGCTACGAGCAGTACTTC. Its protein is CAISGGYEQYF.

The table lists this clonotype with many counts. V and J are TRBV20-1 and TRBJ2-5; D unclear. CDR3 length equals 14 residues. The germline CDR1 and CDR2 sequences are DFQATT and SNEGSKA (reference sequence). Trimming shortened V by 5 bases and J by 5 bases, and 18 bases separated the two germline ends. CDR3 DNA: TGCAGTGCTGGCAGTTTGGGATCCACGGAGACCCAGTACTTC. Amino acid sequence: CSAGSLGSTETQYF.

The chain is built from TRBV30 and TRBJ1-5; a weak D match, TRBD1 (6 bases). Trimming took 0 bases from V and 2 from J, leaving 14 bases between them. CDR1 is GTSNPN, CDR2 SVGIG, per germline (reference sequence). The CDR3 length is 16 residues. The CDR3 DNA reads TGTGCCTGGAGTGTACATGCAGGGGATGGCAATCAGCCCCAGCATTTT. Translated, it gives CAWSVHAGDGNQPQHF.

The rearrangement links TRBV12-3 or TRBV12-4 to TRBJ2-1, with 7 bases that match TRBD2. This CDR3 region has 15 residues. J was trimmed by 4 bases and V by 7 bases; bases with no gene match: 10. The DNA for the CDR3 is TGTGCCAGCACCGAGGGCGGGAGTTTTTACAATGAGCAGTTCTTC. Amino acids: CASTEGGSFYNEQFF.

The J gene is TRBJ1-2, the V gene TRBV6-1, with 8 bases that match TRBD1. Per germline, CDR1 MNHNS and CDR2 SASEGT. The CDR3 covers 12 residues. V lost 11 bases, J lost 4 bases, and 6 bases stayed unmatched. DNA of the CDR3: TGTGCCGGAGGACAGGGAGGCTATGGCTACACCTTC. Protein: CAGGQGGYGYTF.

This clonotype was detected only once. This chain uses TRBV7-2 with TRBJ2-4; 12 bases agree with TRBD2. The DNA end is a closer match to TRBJ2-5, so the J assignment may be wrong. Per germline, CDR1 SGHTA and CDR2 FQGNSA. This CDR3 is 15 amino acids long. The CDR3 reads CASSHLAGGRETQYF. The DNA for the CDR3 is TGTGCCAGCAGCCACCTAGCGGGGGGGAGAGAGACCCAGTACTTC.

The chain has TRBV6-6 and TRBJ2-5, with 9 nucleotides matching TRBD1. The CDR3 totals 14 residues. The V gene end was trimmed by 0 bases and the J gene end by 11 bases; junction bases not matched to a gene: 7. Per germline, CDR1 MNHNY and CDR2 SVGAGI (reference sequence). The DNA of the CDR3 is TGTGCCAGCAGTTACTCGGACAGGGGATGGGAGCAGTACTTC. The encoded protein is CASSYSDRGWEQYF.

The chain combines TRBV6-5 with TRBJ1-1, with D maybe TRBD1 (6 bases). In germline, CDR1 is MNHEY, CDR2 SVGAGI. Trimming removed 4 bases at V and 4 bases at J, with 16 bases between. This CDR3 is built from 15 residues. The DNA for the CDR3 is TGTGCCAGCAGTTCCCGGGGGGCCCTGGGCACTGAAGCTTTCTTT. Encoded protein: CASSSRGALGTEAFF.